A selection of T cell receptor beta chains follows, all from one sample in a study of blood T cells in healthy people across ages. Via MiXCR, TCRdb re-called the 5' RACE reads, giving one row per CDR3 protein. The sample has about a million distinct CDR3 sequences, 30% to 40% seen once. The sample was blood. These receptors were collected from a man aged 18 to 35 in good health. The conserved cysteine and the conserved F or W are not part of the CDR3 here. A D gene is named only where the DNA matches it firmly.

CDR3aa | d_gene | j_gene | v_gene | len
ASSQETREDEKLF | . | TRBJ1-4 | TRBV4-3 | 13
ASKGARPNEQF | TRBD1 | TRBJ2-1 | TRBV25-1 | 11
SARDHMGLAGRSSYNEQY | TRBD2 | . | TRBV20-1 | 18
AISDTGKRLSGYT | . | TRBJ1-2 | TRBV10-3 | 13
ASSLSRSGDYGYT | . | TRBJ1-2 | TRBV27 | 13
ASSLTSEAF | . | TRBJ1-1 | TRBV7-2 | 9
ASSQASETQY | . | . | TRBV3-1 | 10
ASSWNGGQDTQY | . | TRBJ2-3 | TRBV27 | 12
ASSITWNTGELF | . | TRBJ2-2 | TRBV6-1 | 12
ASSSPVGDRGLTYGYT | . | TRBJ1-2 | TRBV21-1 | 16
ASSSSRQVRSSGANVLT | . | TRBJ2-6 | TRBV9 | 17
ASSPSSGGYWEQY | TRBD2 | TRBJ2-7 | TRBV7-2 | 13
ASSYYTQRGTDTQY | . | TRBJ2-3 | TRBV4-1 | 14
ATTDRVNTGELF | TRBD1 | TRBJ2-2 | TRBV5-1 | 12
SAPRLHYNEQY | . | TRBJ2-7 | TRBV20-1 | 11
ASSGTSGHEQY | TRBD2 | TRBJ2-5 | TRBV13 | 11
SASTAGREQY | . | TRBJ2-5 | TRBV20-1 | 10
ASSEIVRDRTY | . | TRBJ2-5 | TRBV6-1 | 11
ASSVANGRATEAF | . | TRBJ1-1 | TRBV9 | 13
ATSAREVDTQY | TRBD2 | TRBJ2-3 | TRBV12-3/TRBV12-4 | 11
ASASRSGANVLT | . | TRBJ2-6 | TRBV9 | 12
ASSQPEGGRTDTQY | . | TRBJ2-3 | TRBV6-6 | 14
ASREPGSTEAF | . | TRBJ1-1 | TRBV28 | 11
ASSFRGRDEKLF | . | TRBJ1-4 | TRBV27 | 12
ASRRTGNQPQH | . | TRBJ1-5 | TRBV6-5 | 11
ASSGTGEDTEAF | TRBD1 | TRBJ1-1 | TRBV7-6 | 12
SASSGGSGTEAF | . | TRBJ1-1 | TRBV20-1 | 12
AISESVSSSYNEQY | . | TRBJ2-5 | TRBV10-3 | 14
AISESEPGLNRGYT | . | TRBJ1-2 | TRBV10-3 | 14
ASSYQPGLVGISYNEQF | TRBD2 | TRBJ2-1 | TRBV6-2/TRBV6-3 | 17
SARPTSSPGNEQF | TRBD2 | TRBJ2-1 | TRBV20-1 | 13
ASSLESSTDTQY | . | TRBJ2-3 | TRBV5-4 | 12
ASSQGPGDPETQY | . | TRBJ2-5 | TRBV3-1 | 13
ASSQERQGGQPQH | . | TRBJ1-5 | TRBV4-3 | 13
AIGRDHEQF | . | TRBJ2-1 | TRBV10-3 | 9
ASVLGGRNQPQH | . | TRBJ1-5 | TRBV28 | 12
ASSLGWDRGTDTQY | . | TRBJ2-3 | TRBV7-2 | 14
SAQGVGSYNEQY | TRBD1 | TRBJ2-5 | TRBV20-1 | 12